A single sample is the source of the 15 T cell receptor beta chains below, sequenced in a study of CD8+CD57+ T cells in acquired aplastic anemia. Sequencing was done on patients that had shown CD8+CD57+ cell expansion by flow cytometry. Template material for TCR beta VDJ and CDR3 profiling consisted of genomic DNA. TCRdb re-called the reads through MiXCR, storing one row per CDR3 protein. The repertoire has around 200,000 distinct CDR3 sequences, roughly 50% of them found once; the top ten carry about 1.7%. The sample was sorted CD4+, CD8+, or CD8+CD57+ T cells (not recorded which) from PBMCs. These receptors originate from a human donor with aplastic anemia.

About this clonotype itself: Just one base apart from a much larger clone, this may be a read error. The CDR3 does not end in the conserved phenylalanine or tryptophan, so this is likely a read error. The rearrangement uses TRBV6-1 and TRBJ1-1; D ambiguous. From germline, CDR1 is MNHNS and CDR2 SASEGT. Trimming removed 1 base at V and 4 bases at J, with 10 bases between. This CDR3 region has 14 residues. CDR3 region: CASSEGEGFTEAFL. The CDR3 bases are TGTGCCAGCAGTGAAGGAGAGGGCTTCACTGAAGCTTTCCTT.

This clonotype was observed a single time. The chain links TRBV19 to TRBJ2-1, with unresolved D. The V end was cut by 4 bases, the J end by 8 bases, with 6 bases between. The CDR3 extends over 11 amino acids. CDR1 LNHDA and CDR2 SQIVND come from the germline V gene (reference sequence). The CDR3 nucleotides read TGTGCCAGTAGTAGTCGTGATGAGCAGTTCTTC. It translates to CASSSRDEQFF.

This clonotype was counted at least ten times. The chain joins TRBV11-2 to TRBJ1-1; 9 bases agree with TRBD1. This CDR3 has 12 residues. V lost 5 bases and J lost 9; bases outside the gene matches: 4. The germline V gene encodes CDR1 SGHAT and CDR2 FQNNGV. The CDR3 nucleotides are TGTGCCAGCAGCCTAGGGACAGGGCAAGCTTTCTTT. This sequence encodes CASSLGTGQAFF.

This clonotype showed up many times. The rearrangement uses TRBV7-8 and TRBJ1-5; D is undetermined. Trimming left V 5 bases short and J 1 base short, with 15 bases between. The germline V gene has CDR1 SGHVS and CDR2 FQNEAQ. This CDR3 comprises 16 residues. The CDR3 bases are TGTGCCAGCAGCCCGGCGGTACTCCGGAGCAATCAGCCCCAGCATTTT. Translating gives CASSPAVLRSNQPQHF.

The chain employs TRBV10-2 and TRBJ1-2; no clear D. CDR1 and CDR2 (germline): WSHSY, SAAADI. CDR3 length equals 13 residues. V dropped 10 bases and J dropped 0 bases, with 12 bases sitting between them. The CDR3 is CATSDGANYGYTF. CDR3 nucleotides: TGCGCCACTTCCGACGGTGCTAACTATGGCTACACCTTC.

With respect to this clonotype: A much larger clone differs by one base, so this may be a read error. The V call is TRBV5-1, the J call TRBJ1-4; no clear D. V was trimmed by 2 bases and J by 8 bases, leaving 13 bases between them. The CDR3 is 14 residues long. Looked up from germline, CDR1 is SGHRS and CDR2 is YFSETQ. CDR3 DNA: TGCGCCAGCAGCTTCGGACTGGGCAAGGAAAAACTGTTTTTT. It codes for CASSFGLGKEKLFF.

This chain links TRBV7-3 with TRBJ1-6, with D unclear. Deletions cut 3 bases from V and 6 bases from J, with 12 bases between. The length of the CDR3 is 15 residues. Germline CDR1 SGHTA, CDR2 FQGTGA. The CDR3 protein is CASSFTGGSNSPLHF. The CDR3 nucleotides read TGTGCCAGCAGCTTCACGGGAGGGTCTAATTCACCCCTCCACTTT.

V is TRBV7-9 and J is TRBJ1-5, with 8 bases aligning to TRBD1. The CDR3 extends over 15 amino acids. V dropped 6 bases and J dropped 7; count of bases not matched to a gene: 11. Germline V CDR1 and CDR2: SEHNR, FQNEAQ (reference sequence). The CDR3 reads CASSPMDRVGQPQHF. CDR3 sequence (DNA): TGTGCCAGCAGTCCTATGGACAGGGTGGGGCAGCCCCAGCATTTT.

This clonotype was detected only a few times. A read error is possible here, since a much larger clone lies one base away. The chain employs TRBV7-8 and TRBJ1-2, with 10 bases lining up with TRBD1. The CDR3 is 14 residues long. Per the germline V gene, CDR1 is SGHVS and CDR2 is FQNEAQ. With 1 base clipped from V and 10 bases from J, the junction kept 6 bases outside the gene matches. The CDR3 region has the DNA TGTGCCAGCAGCTTAGTGGGACAGGGGAATGTCTACACCTTC. The encoded protein is CASSLVGQGNVYTF.

This clonotype has ten or more counts. V gene TRBV12-3 or TRBV12-4 combines with J gene TRBJ2-5, with 12 bases lining up with TRBD1. This CDR3 contains 16 residues. J was trimmed by 7 bases and V by 8 bases; bases with no gene match: 14. CDR3 nucleotide sequence: TGTGCCAGCCTGTCTCGGGGGGACAGGGGGCGCGGGACCCAGTACTTC. This translates into CASLSRGDRGRGTQYF.

The chain links TRBV24-1 to TRBJ2-2; D perhaps matches TRBD1 (6 bases). This CDR3 contains 14 residues. Germline CDR1 reads KGHDR; CDR2 reads SFDVKD. V lost 2 bases and J lost 7, with 10 bases in between. In DNA, the CDR3 is TGTGCCACCAGTGATTCCCAGGGGAACGGGGAGCTGTTTTTT. This sequence encodes CATSDSQGNGELFF.

This clonotype was seen a few times. This may be a read error: a much more frequent sequence differs by one nucleotide. The chain uses TRBV2 and TRBJ1-1; D gene uncertain. Trimming shortened V by 6 bases and J by 3 bases, and 8 bases separated the two germline ends. Germline loops: CDR1 SNHLY, CDR2 FYNNEI. CDR3 length: 12 amino acids. The CDR3: CASRAGYTEAFF. The CDR3 DNA reads TGTGCCAGCAGAGCCGGGTACACTGAAGCTTTCTTT.

The chain carries TRBV19 and TRBJ2-5; D call uncertain. The germline V gene encodes CDR1 LNHDA and CDR2 SQIVND (reference sequence). The CDR3 covers 14 residues. Trimming left V 5 bases short and J 0 bases short, with 10 bases between. The CDR3 reads CASSPAVYQETQYF. The CDR3 DNA follows: TGTGCCAGTAGTCCGGCGGTGTACCAAGAGACCCAGTACTTC.

This clonotype was seen at least ten times. The J gene is TRBJ1-6, the V gene TRBV18; no clear D gene. Germline V CDR1 and CDR2: KGHSH, LQKENI. This CDR3 contains 13 residues. Trimming pared 4 bases from V and 9 bases from J, leaving 10 bases between. The CDR3 is CASSLDPGSPLHF. The CDR3 nucleotides are TGTGCCAGCTCACTAGACCCGGGTTCACCCCTCCACTTT.

The chain uses TRBV19 and TRBJ2-2, with 10 bases identical to TRBD2. Germline loops: CDR1 LNHDA, CDR2 SQIVND (reference sequence). V dropped 7 bases and J dropped 1; count of bases not matched to a gene: 0. The CDR3 contains 14 residues. The CDR3 spells CASTSGGNTGELFF. The DNA for the CDR3 is TGTGCCAGTACTAGCGGGGGGAACACCGGGGAGCTGTTTTTT.